This is a list of T cell receptor beta chains from one sample in a study of response to subunit inactivated influenza vaccine. TCRdb re-analysed the RT-PCR reads in MiXCR, keeping a single row per CDR3 protein. The sample carries a few hundred thousand distinct CDR3 sequences, 21% recorded once. The sample consisted of PBMCs from blood, taken less than 22 months after vaccination. These receptors originate from a man aged 50 to 69 who received an inactivated influenza vaccine. CDR3s include the opening cysteine and the closing phenylalanine or tryptophan. The order of the fields is V gene, D gene, clone size, J gene, CDR3 DNA, CDR3 protein. A D gene is named only where the DNA matches it firmly. The size field is filled for only some rows; it gives once, few, many or a size class.

TRBV28	TRBD2	few	TRBJ2-1	TGTGCCAGCAGCAGTTTTCCCAACCTAGCGGGAGGGCCAAACAATGAGCAGTTCTTC	CASSSFPNLAGGPNNEQFF
TRBV5-6	-	few	TRBJ2-1	TGTGCCAGCAGCCGAGGGACAAGCTCCTACAATGAGCAGTTCTTC	CASSRGTSSYNEQFF
TRBV12-3/TRBV12-4	-	few	TRBJ1-5	TGTGCCAGCAGTTTATCTGGGTTTAATACGCCCCAGCATTTT	CASSLSGFNTPQHF
TRBV9	-	-	TRBJ2-3	TGTGCCAGCAGGGGGAGGTACACAGATACGCAGTATTTT	CASRGRYTDTQYF
TRBV29-1	-	many	TRBJ1-1	TGCAGCGTGGAGGGACATCTCCAGACCCCCGAAGCTTTCTTT	CSVEGHLQTPEAFF
TRBV12-3/TRBV12-4	TRBD1	-	TRBJ1-1	TGTGCCAGCAGTCGGGACAGGGCGGGGAACACTGAAGCTTTCTTT	CASSRDRAGNTEAFF
TRBV7-2	TRBD1	few	TRBJ1-2	TGTGCCAGCAGCTCTGGACAGGGGGTCTATGGCTACACCTTC	CASSSGQGVYGYTF
TRBV20-1	-	few	TRBJ1-5	TGCAGTGCCCCCCGGTCTAGCAATCAGCCCCAGCATTTT	CSAPRSSNQPQHF
TRBV28	TRBD2	-	TRBJ2-5	TGTGCCAGTACCCTGGCGGGAGGGCCGGGTTTGGGGACCCAGTACTTC	CASTLAGGPGLGTQYF
TRBV6-6	-	many	TRBJ1-6	TGTGCCAGCAGTTACGGTGAGGGGTTACCCCTCCACTTT	CASSYGEGLPLHF
TRBV23-1	TRBD1	-	TRBJ1-3	TGCGCCAGCAGTCAATCGGGACAGGGCGAAAACACCATATATTTT	CASSQSGQGENTIYF
TRBV15	-	few	TRBJ1-6	TGTGCCACCAGCAGAGAGCTGAATAATTCACCCCTCCACTTT	CATSRELNNSPLHF
TRBV5-4	-	few	TRBJ2-7	TGTGCCAGCAGCTTGCCCCTGGACTTCGAGCAGTACTTC	CASSLPLDFEQYF
TRBV14	-	few	TRBJ2-3	TGTGCCAGCAGCCAAGATCGCACAGGGACGCAGTATTTT	CASSQDRTGTQYF
TRBV12-3/TRBV12-4	TRBD1	few	TRBJ1-6	TGTGCCAGCAGTTTAGTGCTGACAGGGGTGGGTTCACCCCTCCACTTT	CASSLVLTGVGSPLHF
TRBV5-1	-	few	TRBJ1-5	TGCGCCAGCAGCGGGGGGCCTCATCAGCCCCAGCATTTT	CASSGGPHQPQHF
TRBV5-5	-	-	TRBJ1-1	TGTGCCAGCAGCTCTGGGACACTGGCAAGGTACACTGAAGCTTTCTTT	CASSSGTLARYTEAFF
TRBV4-3	-	-	TRBJ2-7	TGCGCCAGCAGCCAAGCATTCCACGGCACCTACGAGCAGTACTTC	CASSQAFHGTYEQYF
TRBV5-1	-	few	TRBJ1-2	TGCGCCAGCAGCTCGGTGACAACTAACTATGGCTACACCTTC	CASSSVTTNYGYTF
TRBV6-6	-	-	TRBJ2-3	TGTGCCGGAAAACAGGGTCTGGCAGATACGCAGTATTTT	CAGKQGLADTQYF
TRBV18	TRBD1	many	TRBJ2-1	TGTGCCAGCTCACCGGGGACAGGCTCCTACAATGAGCAGTTCTTC	CASSPGTGSYNEQFF
TRBV5-5	-	few	TRBJ1-4	TGTGCCAGCAGCTTAGTACCGCTTAAGGATGAAAAACTGTTTTTT	CASSLVPLKDEKLFF
TRBV4-1	-	few	TRBJ2-2	TGCGCCAGCAGCCAAGATTTTTCCGGGGAGCTGTTTTTT	CASSQDFSGELFF
TRBV2	TRBD2	-	TRBJ2-1	TGTGCCAGCAGTGAGACTAGCGACAATGAGCAGTTCTTC	CASSETSDNEQFF
TRBV27	-	-	TRBJ2-1	TGTGCCAGCAGTTTATGGGAGAACTCCTACAATGAGCAGTTCTTC	CASSLWENSYNEQFF
TRBV5-1	-	few	TRBJ1-1	TGCGCCAGCAGCTTGGGTCCTTCGGGGCTGAAGGCTTTCTTT	CASSLGPSGLKAFF
TRBV5-1	-	-	TRBJ2-3	TGCGCCAGCAGAATATCTAGCACAGATACGCAGTATTTT	CASRISSTDTQYF
TRBV18	TRBD1	-	TRBJ1-5	TGTGCCAGCTCACCACCAACAGGGGGGGGCAATCAGCCCCAGCATTTT	CASSPPTGGGNQPQHF
TRBV5-1	TRBD2	few	TRBJ2-3	TGCGCCAGCAGCTTGGCAGGGCGGGGGGACTCGGATACGCAGTATTTT	CASSLAGRGDSDTQYF
TRBV10-1	-	-	TRBJ2-7	TGCGCCAGCGGTAACAGGGTCTACGAGCAGTACTTC	CASGNRVYEQYF
TRBV28	TRBD2	once	TRBJ2-1	TGTGCCAGCAGGGTAGCGGGAGGCTCCTACAATGAGCAGTTCTTC	CASRVAGGSYNEQFF